This T cell receptor (beta chain) was identified in a study of cytomegalovirus exposure and HLA in healthy donors. Study-wide results and limits: For most TCR beta V segments, an earlier analysis put the productive rate at about 87% or about 30% of the time. Later on, a genetic analysis was performed. It linked a missense variant in DCLRE1C with V- and J-gene trimming of TCR beta. Cytomegalovirus status was reportedly diagnosed by the classifier with high specificity and sensitivity.

Germline V gene sequence: CDR1 SGHDN, CDR2 FVKESK. Trimming removed 4 bases from V and 4 bases from J; junction bases left unmatched: 0. CDR3 length: 13 amino acids. With respect to this clone: The antigen remains unidentified.

The PCR employed 60 Vbeta primers together with 13 Jbeta primers. Assay: immunoSEQ multiplex PCR; the TCRdb copy retains only in-frame clones and omits some. Its table lists about 110,000 clones. The receptor comes from a man in his fifties or sixties in good health and CMV-seronegative. The rearrangement links TRBV14 to TRBJ2-2; 7 bases align to TRBD1. Sequenced material: PBMCs. The CDR3 DNA follows: TGTGCCAGCAGCCCAGGGGGCACCGGGGAGCTGTTTTTT. Translated: CASSPGGTGELFF.